The present TCR beta chain was sequenced within a study of blood T cells in healthy people across ages. The sample holds a few counts of this clonotype. Its antigen remains unknown. Individuals who donated were healthy Caucasians from Russia aged roughly 6 to 90. Germline CDR1 and CDR2: SGHNT and YENEEA. V shed 5 bases, J shed 4 bases, and the junction held 4 bases outside the gene matches. The CDR3 contains 14 residues. Combining a sample-barcoded 5' primer with a J-beta primer mix, a second PCR ran for about 7 to 11 cycles. Every cDNA molecule carried a tag from a template-switch adaptor bearing 12 random nucleotides. TCRdb re-analysed the 5' RACE reads in MiXCR, keeping a single row per CDR3 protein. In the table there are hundreds of thousands of distinct CDR3 sequences, 40% to 50% of which are singletons. Overall study results and limits: Lack of knowledge of donor CMV status possibly confounded expanded clonotype changes. Greater diversity and more naive CD4+ cells were seen in long-lived donors than in aged donors.

This rearrangement joins TRBV11-3 to TRBJ2-3; 9 bases are a match to TRBD1. Sequenced material: blood. The TCR sequence derives from a man aged 55 to 70 in good health. CDR3 in DNA: TGTGCCAGCAGCCTCGGGACAGGGTCAGATACGCAGTATTTT. Translated: CASSLGTGSDTQYF.